These 21 T cell receptor beta chains share one sample of origin, sequenced in a study of blood T cell repertoires in COVID-19. Assay used: immunoSEQ multiplex PCR; TCRdb lists only in-frame clones, some missing. The sample consists of fewer than 120,000 clones, roughly four fifths of them appearing once. What was sequenced was peripheral blood. These receptors all stem from a woman aged 60 to 75 with acute or convalescent COVID-19.

J is TRBJ1-1 and V is TRBV7-3; the D is unclear. The CDR3 extends over 13 amino acids. Germline CDR1 SGHTA, CDR2 FQGTGA. V lost 2 bases to trimming and J lost 6 bases, with 10 bases between them. CDR3 in DNA: TGTGCCAGCAGCTTAGGTACCGGGGCTGAAGCTTTCTTT. It yields the protein CASSLGTGAEAFF.

This chain uses TRBV11-3 with TRBJ1-1; TRBD1 matches 8 bases. The germline gives CDR1 SGHNT, CDR2 YENEEA. This CDR3 is 15 amino acids long. V gave up 3 bases and J gave up 5 bases; unmatched junction bases: 8. In DNA, the CDR3 is TGTGCCAGCAGCTTGGGTGGCAGGGGGCGTACTGAAGCTTTCTTT. It encodes CASSLGGRGRTEAFF.

This clone has just one count. V and J are TRBV13 and TRBJ2-5; 13 nucleotides line up with TRBD2. Germline V gene sequence: CDR1 PRHDT, CDR2 FYEKMQ (reference sequence). The CDR3 runs to 16 residues. V lost 5 bases and J lost 1; bases outside the gene matches: 4. This chain's CDR3 is CASSPGTSGVQETQYF. CDR3 DNA: TGTGCCAGCAGCCCAGGGACTAGCGGGGTCCAAGAGACCCAGTACTTC.

V is TRBV7-9 and J is TRBJ1-5; D is ambiguous. The CDR3 runs to 15 residues. V was clipped by 5 bases and J by 4 bases, with 15 bases between them. Germline CDR1 SEHNR, CDR2 FQNEAQ (reference sequence). The CDR3 DNA is TGTGCCAGCAGCCCCGGTGAATCCAAAAATCAGCCCCAGCATTTT. Encoded protein: CASSPGESKNQPQHF.

The rearrangement uses TRBV9 and TRBJ1-1; the match to TRBD1 covers 7 bases. The germline gives CDR1 SGDLS, CDR2 YYNGEE. V lost 6 bases and J lost 0; bases outside the gene matches: 5. This CDR3 is 14 amino acids long. Here the CDR3 DNA reads TGTGCCAGCACCGACACAGGGGTGAACACTGAAGCTTTCTTT. Translating gives CASTDTGVNTEAFF.

This clone came up once. V usage is TRBV5-5 and J usage is TRBJ2-7; TRBD2 might be the D (6 bases). Germline V gene lookup returns CDR1 SGHKS and CDR2 YYEKEE (reference sequence). The CDR3 contains 18 residues. The V and J ends lost 4 bases and 0 bases respectively, with 23 bases between them. The CDR3 protein is CASSHPEGLTSASYEQYF. The CDR3 DNA sequence: TGTGCCAGCAGCCACCCGGAGGGTCTTACCTCGGCCTCCTACGAGCAGTACTTC.

This clone was seen only once. The chain combines TRBV11-3 with TRBJ1-2; the D is unclear. The CDR3 contains 13 residues. Germline V lookup: CDR1 SGHNT, CDR2 YENEEA. V was pared by 5 bases and J by 0 bases, with 7 bases between. CDR3 region: CASSRETNYGYTF. Here the CDR3 DNA reads TGTGCCAGCAGCCGGGAGACTAACTATGGCTACACCTTC.

The chain employs TRBV10-3 and TRBJ2-7, with D perhaps TRBD2 (5 bases). This CDR3 contains 18 residues. Trimming shortened V by 4 bases and J by 3 bases, and 25 bases separated the two germline ends. Germline V gene lookup returns CDR1 ENHRY and CDR2 SYGVKD. In nucleotides, the CDR3 is TGTGCCATCAGTGCACTTCCCGCGCCGAGACAAGGACTCTACGAGCAGTACTTC. This sequence encodes CAISALPAPRQGLYEQYF.

This clone was detected a few times. The V call is TRBV18, the J call TRBJ1-2, with 8 bases fitting TRBD1. V shed 3 bases and J 6 bases; nucleotides not matched to a gene: 6. Germline CDR1 is KGHSH and CDR2 is LQKENI. This CDR3 has 14 residues. CDR3 nucleotide sequence: TGTGCCAGCTCACCTCAACAGGGGGACGATGGCTACACCTTC. Translation: CASSPQQGDDGYTF.

The chain is built from TRBV10-3 and TRBJ1-2; TRBD1 might be the D (6 bases). The CDR3 has 12 amino acids. Germline V gene lookup returns CDR1 ENHRY and CDR2 SYGVKD. Trimming pared 6 bases from V and 6 bases from J, leaving 11 bases between. The CDR3 here is CAISLQGNGYTF. Written as DNA, the CDR3 is TGTGCCATCAGCTTGCAGGGGAATGGCTACACCTTC.

V and J are TRBV6-5 and TRBJ2-7; no firm D call. V was cut by 1 base and J by 6 bases, with 10 bases left in between. CDR1 is MNHEY, CDR2 SVGAGI, per germline. CDR3 length equals 13 residues. The CDR3 DNA reads as TGTGCCAGCAGTTACTTCGGTGTTTCCGAGCAGTACTTC. This encodes CASSYFGVSEQYF.

The V gene is TRBV7-2, the J gene TRBJ1-6; 9 bases fit TRBD1. The CDR3 contains 15 residues. The V and J ends lost 3 bases and 9 bases, in that order; junction bases with no gene match: 6. The germline CDR1 and CDR2 sequences are SGHTA and FQGNSA. The CDR3 loop reads CASSFGTGRGSPLHF. As DNA, the CDR3 is TGTGCCAGCAGCTTCGGGACAGGGCGAGGTTCACCCCTCCACTTT.

This clone appeared once. The rearrangement joins TRBV5-1 to TRBJ2-1; 10 bases are a match to TRBD2. Germline V gene sequence: CDR1 SGHRS, CDR2 YFSETQ. This CDR3 is built from 18 residues. Trimming at V came to 4 bases and at J to 0 bases, leaving 10 bases not matched to a gene. The CDR3 sequence is CASSPGAGGTSSYNEQFF. CDR3 DNA: TGCGCCAGCAGCCCCGGAGCGGGGGGGACGAGCTCCTACAATGAGCAGTTCTTC.

This chain links TRBV5-1 with TRBJ2-7; 10 bases agree with TRBD1. CDR3 length: 13 amino acids. Looked up from germline, CDR1 is SGHRS and CDR2 is YFSETQ. The junction had 6 bases not matched to a gene; V was cut back by 0 bases and J by 12 bases. The CDR3 sequence: CASSLGDRGVLYF. CDR3 nucleotide sequence: TGCGCCAGCAGCTTGGGGGACAGGGGAGTTCTGTACTTC.

V usage is TRBV5-1 and J usage is TRBJ1-4, with 8 bases matching TRBD1. V trimming: 4 bases; J trimming: 0 bases; junction bases outside the gene matches: 2. CDR3 length equals 15 residues. The germline V gene encodes CDR1 SGHRS and CDR2 YFSETQ. This CDR3 reads CASSGQGTTNEKLFF. In DNA form, the CDR3 reads TGCGCCAGCAGCGGACAGGGAACAACTAATGAAAAACTGTTTTTT. Full variable domain (remainder filled in from reference TRBV5-1 and TRBJ1-4): KAGVTQTPRYLIKTRGQQVTLSCSPISGHRSVSWYQQTPGQGLQFLFEYFSETQRNKGNFPGRFSGRQFSNSRSEMNVSTLELGDSALYLCASSGQGTTNEKLFFGSGTQLSVL.

J is TRBJ2-2 and V is TRBV3-1 (or the pseudogene TRBV3-2); weak D call: TRBD1 (5 bases). This CDR3 has 13 residues. V shed 6 bases and J shed 8 bases, with 13 bases lying between them. The germline CDR1 and CDR2 sequences are LGHDT and YNNKEL (reference sequence). CDR3 region: CASRPTRQGELFF. CDR3 DNA: TGTGCCAGCAGACCCACCCGACAGGGGGAGCTGTTTTTT.

The J gene is TRBJ2-6, the V gene TRBV4-3; maybe TRBD2 (6 bases). Germline V gene sequence: CDR1 LGHNA, CDR2 YSLEER. The CDR3 consists of 14 residues. V gave up 3 bases and J gave up 4 bases, with 7 bases separating them. Here the CDR3 reads CASSQGGGANVLTF. In DNA, the CDR3 is TGCGCCAGCAGCCAGGGGGGAGGGGCCAACGTCCTGACTTTC.

The V call is TRBV19, the J call TRBJ2-2; a possible D gene is TRBD2 (6 bases). V shed 2 bases and J shed 7 bases, with 14 bases lying between them. The CDR3 is made up of 15 amino acids. Per germline, CDR1 LNHDA and CDR2 SQIVND (reference sequence). The CDR3 DNA sequence: TGTGCCAGTAGTATACGGACCACCGGGGGCGGGGAGCTGTTTTTT. It encodes CASSIRTTGGGELFF.

This sequence joins TRBV7-2 and TRBJ2-7; D not resolved. Trimming cost V 5 bases and J 0 bases, with 11 bases left between them. The CDR3 length is 14 residues. Germline assignment: CDR1 SGHTA and CDR2 FQGNSA. CDR3 sequence: CASSPQWSSYEQYF. CDR3 nucleotide sequence: TGTGCCAGCAGCCCGCAGTGGAGCTCCTACGAGCAGTACTTC.

This chain joins TRBV30 and TRBJ2-2, with 8 bases lining up with TRBD2. The CDR3 is made up of 15 amino acids. Germline trimming cut 6 bases from V and 1 base from J; bases unmatched to any gene: 7. Germline loops: CDR1 GTSNPN, CDR2 SVGIG (reference sequence). CDR3 amino acids: CACDPSGRNTGELFF. Here the CDR3 DNA reads TGTGCCTGCGACCCTAGCGGGCGGAACACCGGGGAGCTGTTTTTT.

The chain couples TRBV7-9 to TRBJ2-1; D possibly corresponds to TRBD2 (5 bases). The CDR3 extends over 15 amino acids. The V and J ends lost 2 bases and 5 bases respectively, with 13 bases between them. The V gene's germline CDR1 is SEHNR and CDR2 FQNEAQ (reference sequence). The CDR3 is CASSLPGVRNNEQFF. CDR3 nucleotides: TGTGCCAGCAGCTTACCCGGGGTACGGAACAATGAGCAGTTCTTC.